The clone carrying this T cell receptor beta chain was seen just once. Recruitment covered 20 to 25 US areas and drew participants whose ages spanned 18 to 89 years. Libraries were prepared by immunoSEQ multiplex PCR; TCRdb keeps only in-frame clonotypes and omits some of them. The sample holds roughly 240,000 clones, roughly 87% seen once. This sample was taken from a study of blood T cell repertoires in COVID-19. V lost 5 bases and J 2 bases, leaving 9 bases between the germline ends. CDR3 length: 13 amino acids. Sequenced: PBMCs or T cells enriched from blood (not recorded which). The V and J genes are TRBV12-3 or TRBV12-4 and TRBJ1-2; D may be TRBD1 (5 bases). The clonotype was recovered from a woman under 40 with acute COVID-19. In DNA, the CDR3 is TGTGCCAGCAGTCCAGGGTTGAACTATGGCTACACCTTC. It is translated as CASSPGLNYGYTF.